Only one count was recorded for the clone carrying this T cell receptor beta chain. What it binds is unknown. This record belongs to a study of shared clonotypes between healthy human individuals. Broader study findings: Collection of samples was limited to blood; tissue repertoires likely differ.

Only in-frame clones appear in the TCRdb table, and some are missing; sequencing was by immunoSEQ multiplex PCR. The repertoire holds millions of clones, with 90% to 95% as singletons. Trimming at V came to 6 bases and at J to 7 bases, leaving 9 bases not matched to a gene. Looked up from germline, CDR1 is MNHEY and CDR2 is SVGAGI. The CDR3 runs 15 residues. The receptor comes from a man in his late teens or twenties in good health. The source material was naive CD4+ T cells sorted from blood. Documented subset: CD45RA+ positively selected. The chain combines TRBV6-5 with TRBJ2-7, with TRBD2 identical over 13 bases. The CDR3 sequence: CASSSGLAGIWEQYF. CDR3 nucleotides: TGTGCCAGCAGCTCGGGACTAGCGGGGATTTGGGAGCAGTACTTC.